This TCR beta chain was sequenced in a study of blood T cell repertoires in COVID-19. Whole-study context: Samples came from the United States, Italy and Spain, spanning acute and convalescent COVID-19. Sample material is recorded as cDNA or gDNA derived from T cells, B-cell-depleted T cells, or PBMCs.

Original handling: For nucleated cells, counts were estimated from reference gene primer amplification. Clones were read by immunoSEQ multiplex PCR, and TCRdb kept only the in-frame ones, dropping some. Clone size and the V and J calls come from that table; the DNA yielded D and trimming. The table records more than 110,000 clones, about 79% of them present only once. Germline CDR1 is SEHNR and CDR2 is FQNEAQ (reference sequence). The length of the CDR3 is 13 residues. Trimming at V came to 11 bases and at J to 3 bases, leaving 7 bases not matched to a gene. Cohorts were based on clinical histories the participants reported.

Sequencing was performed on PBMCs or T cells enriched from blood (not recorded which). The gene calls are TRBV7-9 and TRBJ2-3; 8 bases match TRBD1. This receptor was identified in a woman aged 45-65 years who had recovered from COVID-19. CDR3 amino acids: CACEDRETDTQYF. CDR3 DNA: TGTGCCTGTGAGGACAGGGAAACAGATACGCAGTATTTT.